Shown below are 20 T cell receptor beta chains from a single sample sequenced in a study of blood T cell repertoires in COVID-19. TCRdb keeps only in-frame clones here, not all; method: immunoSEQ multiplex PCR. Here the sample spans about 130,000 clones, around 85% being singletons. Source material: peripheral blood. The receptors come from a woman in her forties or fifties with acute or convalescent COVID-19.

In its sample, this clone was seen once. The chain uses TRBV25-1 and TRBJ1-6; 7 bases align to TRBD1. The CDR3 consists of 16 residues. Per the germline V gene, CDR1 is MGHDK and CDR2 is SYGVNS. The trim removed 1 base at V and 12 bases at J, leaving 12 bases unmatched. The CDR3 loop is CASSEFKGQVVVPLHF. CDR3 nucleotides: TGTGCCAGCAGTGAATTTAAAGGACAGGTTGTAGTACCCCTCCACTTT. Full variable domain (missing parts from reference TRBV25-1 and TRBJ1-6): EADIYQTPRYLVIGTGKKITLECSQTMGHDKMYWYQQDPGMELHLIHYSYGVNSTEKGDLSSESTVSRIRTEHFPLTLESARPSHTSQYLCASSEFKGQVVVPLHFGNGTRLTVT.

This rearrangement joins TRBV19 to TRBJ1-5, with a tentative D call TRBD1 (6 bases). Trimming shortened V by 7 bases and J by 2 bases, and 18 bases separated the two germline ends. Germline V gene sequence: CDR1 LNHDA, CDR2 SQIVND (reference sequence). The CDR3 covers 16 residues. CDR3 sequence: CASTKSGAWGNQPQHF. For the CDR3, the DNA is TGTGCCAGTACAAAGTCAGGGGCATGGGGCAATCAGCCCCAGCATTTT.

The genes are TRBV28 and TRBJ1-2, with 9 bases matching TRBD1. The V segment lost 2 bases and the J segment 3 bases; nucleotides outside the gene matches: 4. Germline V CDR1 and CDR2: MDHEN, SYDVKM. This CDR3 spans 15 amino acids. This chain's CDR3 is CASSLGDRADYGYTF. Written as DNA, the CDR3 is TGTGCCAGCAGTTTAGGGGACAGGGCGGACTATGGCTACACCTTC.

The V gene is TRBV5-1, the J gene TRBJ2-2; D gene unclear. There are 15 residues in the CDR3. Germline V gene data show CDR1 as SGHRS and CDR2 as YFSETQ. Trimming removed 0 bases from V and 0 bases from J, with 6 bases in between. The CDR3 region has the DNA TGCGCCAGCAGCTTGGGTTCAGCGAACACCGGGGAGCTGTTTTTT. This codes for CASSLGSANTGELFF.

V and J are TRBV4-1 and TRBJ2-7; 8 nucleotides line up with TRBD1. The length of the CDR3 is 15 residues. V lost 6 bases, J lost 0 bases, and 7 bases stayed unmatched. Germline-derived CDR1 and CDR2 are MGHRA and YSYEKL. The CDR3 sequence: CASRREGQVSYEQYF. The CDR3 DNA sequence: TGCGCCAGCAGACGAGAGGGACAGGTCTCCTACGAGCAGTACTTC.

The gene calls are TRBV18 and TRBJ1-3; D is unclear. Germline V gives CDR1 KGHSH, CDR2 LQKENI. Trimming shortened V by 3 bases and J by 0 bases, and 12 bases separated the two germline ends. CDR3 length equals 16 residues. The CDR3: CASSPSGSVSGNTIYF. The CDR3 coding sequence is TGTGCCAGCTCACCGTCTGGCAGCGTCTCTGGAAACACCATATATTTT.

The table lists this clone with a count of one. The CDR3 nucleotides read TGTGCCAGCAGCTTTGACAGGGCCAATGAGCAGTTCTTC. Protein product: CASSFDRANEQFF. The V gene is TRBV5-8, the J gene TRBJ2-1; 7 bases map to TRBD1. Germline CDR1 reads SGHTS; CDR2 reads YDEGEE. Germline trimming cut 2 bases from V and 6 bases from J; bases unmatched to any gene: 2. This CDR3 spans 13 amino acids.

This chain joins TRBV15 and TRBJ1-1, with 11 nucleotides matching TRBD1. The CDR3 is made up of 15 amino acids. Trimming took 5 bases from V and 5 from J; bases not matched to a gene: 7. CDR1 is LNHNV and CDR2 is YYDKDF in the germline V gene (reference sequence). The CDR3 sequence is CATSVPGTGGTEAFF. CDR3 coding DNA: TGTGCCACCAGCGTTCCCGGGACAGGGGGAACTGAAGCTTTCTTT.

The chain employs TRBV18 and TRBJ1-5; 8 nucleotides match TRBD1. CDR3 size: 14 residues. With 5 bases clipped from V and 2 bases from J, the junction kept 2 bases outside the gene matches. Germline V gives CDR1 KGHSH, CDR2 LQKENI. The CDR3 bases are TGTGCCAGCTCATCGACAGGGGGCAATCAGCCCCAGCATTTT. Translating gives CASSSTGGNQPQHF.

The chain couples TRBV9 to TRBJ2-1; the match to TRBD2 covers 7 bases. The CDR3 extends over 19 amino acids. V lost 6 bases and J lost 3; bases outside the gene matches: 21. Germline-derived CDR1 and CDR2 are SGDLS and YYNGEE. In nucleotides, the CDR3 is TGTGCCAGCATCAACAACCATTTGGAAGCGGGGAACCGCTACAATGAGCAGTTCTTC. It encodes CASINNHLEAGNRYNEQFF.

The V call is TRBV29-1, the J call TRBJ1-2; weak D call: TRBD1 (5 bases). This CDR3 is 15 amino acids long. Trimming took off 0 bases at V and 4 bases at J, with 15 bases between the two ends. Germline loops: CDR1 SQVTM, CDR2 ANQGSEA. DNA of the CDR3: TGCAGCGTTGAAGATGGGGCCGTTAGGAGCTATGGCTACACCTTC. Its translation is CSVEDGAVRSYGYTF.

The chain couples TRBV29-1 to TRBJ1-2; no clear D. V was shortened by 4 bases and J by 0 bases, with 12 bases between the two germline ends. Per germline, CDR1 SQVTM and CDR2 ANQGSEA. This CDR3 contains 14 residues. The CDR3 DNA is TGCAGCGTTGTGTTCCGGGGAGCTAACTATGGCTACACCTTC. Translation gives CSVVFRGANYGYTF.

This clone appeared a single time. V usage is TRBV27 and J usage is TRBJ2-3, with D tentatively TRBD2 (6 bases). Germline V lookup: CDR1 MNHEY, CDR2 SMNVEV (reference sequence). Trimming took off 3 bases at V and 3 bases at J, with 7 bases between the two ends. This CDR3 is 13 amino acids long. The CDR3 coding sequence is TGTGCCAGCAGTTTGGGGACTACAGATACGCAGTATTTT. Amino acids: CASSLGTTDTQYF.

The chain is built from TRBV19 and TRBJ1-1; TRBD1 matches 7 bases. Per germline, CDR1 LNHDA and CDR2 SQIVND (reference sequence). This CDR3 has 14 amino acids. V gave up 5 bases and J gave up 0 bases; unmatched junction bases: 3. The CDR3 DNA sequence: TGTGCCAGTAGTCGGGGACAGCTGAACACTGAAGCTTTCTTT. As protein: CASSRGQLNTEAFF.

The rearrangement uses TRBV7-2 and TRBJ1-1; D remains ambiguous. Germline V CDR1 and CDR2: SGHTA, FQGNSA. CDR3 length equals 15 residues. Between the trimmed V and J ends, which lost 1 base and 0 bases, there was a span of 9 bases. CDR3 nucleotides: TGTGCCAGCAGCTTAGTGTCCTCCTTGAACACTGAAGCTTTCTTT. Protein product: CASSLVSSLNTEAFF.

This chain links TRBV5-4 with TRBJ2-6; tentative D call: TRBD2 (5 bases). Germline CDR1 SGHNT, CDR2 YYREEE (reference sequence). The CDR3 extends over 16 amino acids. V lost 0 bases and J lost 4, with 11 bases in between. As DNA, the CDR3 is TGTGCCAGCAGCTTGGCCGGAGCGGCAGGGGCCAACGTCCTGACTTTC. Protein product: CASSLAGAAGANVLTF. The whole variable domain, remainder taken from reference TRBV5-4 and TRBJ2-6, is ETGVTQSPTHLIKTRGQQVTLRCSSQSGHNTVSWYQQALGQGPQFIFQYYREEENGRGNFPPRFSGLQFPNYSSELNVNALELDDSALYLCASSLAGAAGANVLTFGAGSRLTVL.

The table lists this clone with a few counts. The chain couples TRBV19 to TRBJ2-2; D gene uncertain. From germline, CDR1 is LNHDA and CDR2 SQIVND (reference sequence). This CDR3 is built from 12 residues. Between the trimmed V and J ends, which lost 4 bases and 6 bases, there was a span of 6 bases. The CDR3 here is CASSTGAGELFF. The CDR3 region has the DNA TGTGCCAGTAGTACAGGCGCCGGGGAGCTGTTTTTT.

The gene calls are TRBV4-1 and TRBJ2-2, with D tentatively TRBD2 (5 bases). Per germline, CDR1 MGHRA and CDR2 YSYEKL. This CDR3 is 16 amino acids long. V was cut by 6 bases and J by 0 bases, with 14 bases left in between. Here the CDR3 reads CASRRGIGANTGELFF. For the CDR3, the DNA is TGCGCCAGCAGAAGAGGGATAGGAGCGAACACCGGGGAGCTGTTTTTT.

This clone showed up just a few times. J is TRBJ1-6 and V is TRBV6-1, with a possible D match to TRBD1 (5 bases). The germline V gene has CDR1 MNHNS and CDR2 SASEGT. The V end was cut by 0 bases, the J end by 8 bases, with 8 bases between. The CDR3 runs to 14 residues. In DNA form, the CDR3 reads TGTGCCAGCAGTGAAGCAGGGGTGGATTCACCCCTCCACTTT. It yields the protein CASSEAGVDSPLHF.

This clone appeared a few times. A junction end diverges from the germline sequence, so it may reflect a read error. This chain connects TRBV5-4 to TRBJ1-2; D uncertain. This CDR3 has 14 amino acids. Germline values: CDR1 SGHNT, CDR2 YYREEE (reference sequence). The CDR3 is CASSLVTSKYGYTF. CDR3 DNA sequence: TGTGCCAGCAGCTTGGTAACCTCTAAGTATGGCTACACCTTC. The full variable domain, completed using reference TRBV5-4 and TRBJ1-2, is ETGVTQSPTHLIKTRGQQVTLRCSSQSGHNTVSWYQQALGQGPQFIFQYYREEENGRGNFPPRFSGLQFPNYSSELNVNALELDDSALYLCASSLVTSKYGYTFGSGTRLTVV.